The 15 T cell receptor beta chains below were found in one sample sequenced in a study of T cells in Graves' hyperthyroidism and ophthalmopathy. RNA transcripts gave rise to amplified TCR beta CDR3 regions. Initially, a first-round RT-PCR of the TCR CDR3 employed the HTBI primer set. TCRdb ran MiXCR on the multiplex PCR reads and lists one entry per CDR3 protein. This table holds about 560,000 distinct CDR3 sequences, around 15% found once. Material: blood. These receptor sequences come from a woman under 30 with Graves' hyperthyroidism.

This clonotype turned up a few times. The chain has TRBV4-1 and TRBJ2-7, with D tentatively TRBD1 (6 bases). This CDR3 has 16 amino acids. V lost 1 base to trimming and J lost 3 bases, with 16 bases between them. Germline V gene sequence: CDR1 MGHRA, CDR2 YSYEKL. The CDR3 is CASSQVPTGVLYEQYF. In DNA form, the CDR3 reads TGCGCCAGCAGCCAAGTACCGACAGGAGTCCTCTACGAGCAGTACTTC.

The chain employs TRBV20-1 and TRBJ2-7; 7 nucleotides match TRBD2. V shed 5 bases, J shed 4 bases, and the junction held 5 bases outside the gene matches. Germline CDR1 DFQATT, CDR2 SNEGSKA (reference sequence). The length of the CDR3 is 12 residues. In DNA, the CDR3 is TGCAGTGCTTTCCGGGAGGCTTACGAGCAGTACTTC. As protein: CSAFREAYEQYF.

The chain links TRBV6-6 to TRBJ2-2; a possible D gene is TRBD2 (6 bases). This CDR3 has 16 residues. The germline V gene encodes CDR1 MNHNY and CDR2 SVGAGI (reference sequence). Trimming removed 0 bases at V and 7 bases at J, with 15 bases between. The CDR3: CASSYSLAPMVGELFF. The CDR3 DNA reads as TGTGCCAGCAGTTACTCCCTAGCGCCGATGGTCGGGGAGCTGTTTTTT.

The chain employs TRBV27 and TRBJ2-3, with TRBD2 as a possible D gene (5 bases). The CDR3 loop spans 13 amino acids. The V gene lost 5 bases and the J gene lost 4 bases, with 10 bases spanning the gap. CDR1 and CDR2 (germline): MNHEY, SMNVEV (reference sequence). CDR3 nucleotides: TGTGCCAGCAGTATAGACGGGGCAGATACGCAGTATTTT. Its protein is CASSIDGADTQYF.

This chain links TRBV19 with TRBJ1-5; no reliable D call. Trimming took 6 bases from V and 1 from J, leaving 10 bases between them. This CDR3 has 14 residues. The germline V gene has CDR1 LNHDA and CDR2 SQIVND (reference sequence). CDR3 loop: CASRLVGSNQPQHF. For the CDR3, the DNA is TGTGCCAGTAGGCTGGTTGGGAGCAATCAGCCCCAGCATTTT.

This clonotype was detected many times. This chain links TRBV20-1 with TRBJ1-1, with no clear D. The CDR3 runs to 10 residues. Germline V gene data show CDR1 as DFQATT and CDR2 as SNEGSKA (reference sequence). Trimming removed 3 bases from V and 5 bases from J, with 4 bases in between. DNA of the CDR3: TGCAGTGCTAGTGGAACTGAAGCTTTCTTT. Its protein product is CSASGTEAFF.

Many counts were recorded for this clonotype. This rearrangement joins TRBV12-3 or TRBV12-4 to TRBJ2-3, with D tentatively TRBD2 (6 bases). This CDR3 has 17 amino acids. V was shortened by 5 bases and J by 3 bases, with 21 bases between the two germline ends. The CDR3 DNA reads TGTGCCAGCAGTACACCGCGGTGGAGGGCCGGTACAGATACGCAGTATTTT. Translating it yields CASSTPRWRAGTDTQYF.

This clonotype was seen ten or more times. The chain combines TRBV11-2 with TRBJ1-1; D unclear. Germline lookup yields CDR1 SGHAT and CDR2 FQNNGV. This CDR3 has 13 residues. Trimming left V 2 bases short and J 2 bases short, with 6 bases between. In nucleotides, the CDR3 is TGTGCCAGCAGCTTACGGACCAACACTGAAGCTTTCTTT. It yields the protein CASSLRTNTEAFF.

The CDR3 DNA sequence: TGTGCCAGCTCACGGGCGCGGGAGCAGTACTTC. Amino acids: CASSRAREQYF. This chain connects TRBV28 to TRBJ2-7; D call uncertain. The germline V gene has CDR1 MDHEN and CDR2 SYDVKM. This CDR3 is built from 11 residues. V lost 8 bases to trimming and J lost 7 bases, with 12 bases between them. The full variable domain, in which reference TRBV28 and TRBJ2-7 provide the parts outside the CDR3, is DVKVTQSSRYLVKRTGEKVFLECVQDMDHENMFWYRQDPGLGLRLIYFSYDVKMKEKGDIPEGYSVSREKKERFSLILESASTNQTSMYLCASSRAREQYFGPGTRLTVT.

In its sample, this clonotype was seen a few times. The rearrangement links TRBV4-2 to TRBJ2-5, with 9 nucleotides matching TRBD2. The CDR3 runs to 17 residues. V trimming: 1 base; J trimming: 1 base; junction bases outside the gene matches: 7. CDR1 is LGHNA and CDR2 is YNFKEQ in the germline V gene. CDR3 sequence reads: CASSQGGRALSQETQYF. CDR3 coding DNA: TGTGCCAGCAGCCAAGGCGGGAGGGCCCTCTCCCAAGAGACCCAGTACTTC.

A remark on this clonotype: This may be a read error: a much more frequent sequence differs by one nucleotide. The chain joins TRBV12-3 or TRBV12-4 to TRBJ1-4, with TRBD1 identical over 11 bases. V dropped 4 bases and J dropped 7; count of bases not matched to a gene: 2. The CDR3 length is 14 residues. The CDR3 DNA is TGTGCCAGCAGTTGGACAGGGGGCACTGAAAAACTGTTTTTT. Amino acid sequence: CASSWTGGTEKLFF.

This rearrangement joins TRBV4-3 to TRBJ2-2; D ambiguous. The CDR3 contains 15 residues. Trimming took 0 bases from V and 9 from J, leaving 14 bases between them. Looked up from germline, CDR1 is LGHNA and CDR2 is YSLEER. The CDR3 region is CASSQDTRLPWELFF. The DNA for the CDR3 is TGCGCCAGCAGCCAAGATACCAGGTTACCCTGGGAGCTGTTTTTT.

This clonotype was seen many times. The genes are TRBV28 and TRBJ2-3, with D possibly TRBD2 on 5 matching bases. This CDR3 region has 14 residues. Per germline, CDR1 MDHEN and CDR2 SYDVKM. Trimming shortened V by 8 bases and J by 1 base, and 13 bases separated the two germline ends. The DNA for the CDR3 is TGTGCCAGCGGACTTGAGGGCGGCACAGATACGCAGTATTTT. It specifies CASGLEGGTDTQYF.

V is TRBV6-2 or TRBV6-3 and J is TRBJ2-1; 8 nucleotides match TRBD2. The CDR3 is made up of 11 amino acids. Germline V gene data show CDR1 as MNHEY and CDR2 as SVGEGT. The V and J ends lost 11 bases and 12 bases, in that order; junction bases with no gene match: 9. The CDR3 spells CAGTGRDGQFF. The DNA of the CDR3 is TGTGCCGGCACCGGGAGGGATGGGCAGTTCTTC.

Notes on this clonotype: This may be a read error, as it is one base from a much larger clone. The rearrangement links TRBV7-2 to TRBJ1-2, with D possibly being TRBD1 (6 bases). CDR3 size: 16 residues. Looked up from germline, CDR1 is SGHTA and CDR2 is FQGNSA. Written as DNA, the CDR3 is TGTGCCAGCAGCTCCTACCTAGGGGGACTGGACTATGGCTGCACCTTC. It is translated as CASSSYLGGLDYGCTF.